The T cell receptor beta chain described here comes from a study of T cell repertoires in cytomegalovirus infection. As for the study in general: CMV infection plus the matching HLA type was flagged by public TCR beta signatures.

TCRdb recomputed calls from the reads with MiXCR, one row per CDR3 protein. The sample holds about 530,000 distinct CDR3 sequences; 26% are singletons and the top ten take roughly 13%. General observations from the study: What dominated the ex vivo response were HLA-C-restricted CMV-specific TCR beta clonotypes. Carriers of CMV and the relevant HLA type were discriminated by public TCR beta frequency.

This clonotype was seen a handful of times. Its cognate antigen is unknown. In germline, CDR1 is KGHSH, CDR2 LQKENI. Trimming took 2 bases from V and 8 from J, leaving 10 bases between them. The CDR3 totals 13 residues. Sequences were obtained from PBMCs. This receptor was obtained from a human donor in good health (CMV status not recorded). Some clones in this sample may be carry-over from other donors' samples. The rearrangement links TRBV18 to TRBJ2-1; D remains unclear. CDR3 residues: CASSPGLGDEQFF. Here the CDR3 DNA reads TGTGCCAGCTCACCAGGGCTGGGCGATGAGCAGTTCTTC.